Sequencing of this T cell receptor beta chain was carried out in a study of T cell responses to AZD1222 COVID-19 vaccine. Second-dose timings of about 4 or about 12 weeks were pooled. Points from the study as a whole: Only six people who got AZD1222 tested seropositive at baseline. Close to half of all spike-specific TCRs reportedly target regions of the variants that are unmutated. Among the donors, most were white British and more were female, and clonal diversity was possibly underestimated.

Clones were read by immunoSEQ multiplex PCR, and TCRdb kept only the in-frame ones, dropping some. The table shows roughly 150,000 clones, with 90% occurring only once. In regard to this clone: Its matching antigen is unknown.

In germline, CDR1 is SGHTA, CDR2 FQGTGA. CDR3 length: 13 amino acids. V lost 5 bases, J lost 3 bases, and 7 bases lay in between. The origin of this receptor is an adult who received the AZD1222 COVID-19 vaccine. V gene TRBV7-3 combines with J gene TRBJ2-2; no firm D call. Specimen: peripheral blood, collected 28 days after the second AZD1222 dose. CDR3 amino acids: CASSETYTGELFF. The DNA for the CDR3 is TGTGCCAGCAGCGAAACTTACACCGGGGAGCTGTTTTTT.